This T cell receptor (beta chain) was sequenced during a study of shared clonotypes between healthy human individuals. Study results and limitations: Rarefaction showed that sequencing of sorted subsets was incomplete (despite large depth). The expectation was that sequencing depth would affect clonotype sharing among donors. Non-shared clonotypes had lower generation probabilities than those shared by all four donors.

Naive CD8 isolation took CD45RO-negative cells positively selected for CCR7 and excluded terminally differentiated effector memory CD45RA+ cells. Generated by immunoSEQ multiplex PCR, the TCRdb table keeps only in-frame clones and is missing some. The data contain about 2.1 million clones, around 93% of them singletons. Points on this clone: What it binds is not known.

This CDR3 has 14 residues. Germline V lookup: CDR1 MDHEN, CDR2 SYDVKM. V was shortened by 1 base and J by 2 bases, with 7 bases between the two germline ends. The genes are TRBV28 and TRBJ2-3; D gene unclear. The sequence was collected from a young man in good health. Some clones in this sample may be carry-over from other donors' samples. Material for sequencing was naive CD8+ T cells from PBMCs. CDR3 loop: CASSLLGHTDTQYF. Written as DNA, the CDR3 is TGTGCCAGCAGTTTATTAGGGCACACAGATACGCAGTATTTT.